The 32 T cell receptor beta chains below all came from one sample that was sequenced in a study of blood T cell repertoires in COVID-19. Sequenced by immunoSEQ multiplex PCR; TCRdb stores in-frame clones only, minus some. The sample has 300,000 to 350,000 clones; around 90% are singletons. The sequenced material came from peripheral blood. The origin of the receptors is a woman aged 30 to 39 with COVID-19, enrolled during active disease.

V usage is TRBV11-2 and J usage is TRBJ1-4; D remains ambiguous. The V gene lost 0 bases and the J gene lost 6 bases, with 11 bases spanning the gap. The CDR3 sequence is 15 residues long. Germline V gives CDR1 SGHAT, CDR2 FQNNGV. In nucleotides, the CDR3 is TGTGCCAGCAGCTTAGAGGTACCCCGGGATGAAAAACTGTTTTTT. As protein: CASSLEVPRDEKLFF. Full variable domain (remainder filled in from reference TRBV11-2 and TRBJ1-4): EAGVAQSPRYKIIEKRQSVAFWCNPISGHATLYWYQQILGQGPKLLIQFQNNGVVDDSQLPKDRFSAERLKGVDSTLKIQPAKLEDSAVYLCASSLEVPRDEKLFFGSGTQLSVL.

This chain connects TRBV19 to TRBJ1-1; D is undetermined. This CDR3 contains 14 residues. Germline lookup yields CDR1 LNHDA and CDR2 SQIVND (reference sequence). Trimming left V 5 bases short and J 1 base short, with 11 bases between. The CDR3 here is CASSPRGENTEAFF. The CDR3 DNA sequence: TGTGCCAGTAGTCCCCGGGGTGAGAACACTGAAGCTTTCTTT.

This clone was counted once. The chain joins TRBV19 to TRBJ2-5; D possibly corresponds to TRBD2 (6 bases). V was clipped by 4 bases and J by 2 bases, with 11 bases between them. Germline V gene sequence: CDR1 LNHDA, CDR2 SQIVND (reference sequence). The CDR3 has 14 residues. CDR3: CASSKRRGQETQYF. DNA of the CDR3: TGTGCCAGTAGTAAAAGGAGGGGACAAGAGACCCAGTACTTC.

This chain connects TRBV2 to TRBJ2-7; D is unresolved. V lost 6 bases to trimming and J lost 3 bases, with 6 bases between them. Germline V gene data show CDR1 as SNHLY and CDR2 as FYNNEI. This CDR3 has 11 residues. CDR3 DNA: TGTGCCAGCAGCCCCTACTACGAGCAGTACTTC. It yields the protein CASSPYYEQYF.

CDR3: CASRQGAGTEAFF. For the CDR3, the DNA is TGTGCCAGCAGACAGGGGGCGGGAACTGAAGCTTTCTTT. The V gene is TRBV12-3 or TRBV12-4, the J gene TRBJ1-1; 9 bases fit TRBD1. With 6 bases clipped from V and 5 bases from J, the junction kept 4 bases outside the gene matches. The CDR3 is 13 residues long.

This clone was seen only once. The chain couples TRBV3-1 (or the pseudogene TRBV3-2) to TRBJ2-5, with 8 bases identical to TRBD1. This CDR3 contains 15 residues. CDR1 is LGHDT, CDR2 YNNKEL, per germline (reference sequence). The trim removed 3 bases at V and 4 bases at J, leaving 7 bases unmatched. CDR3 amino acids: CASSHDRGQGETQYF. As DNA, the CDR3 is TGTGCCAGCAGCCACGACCGCGGACAGGGAGAGACCCAGTACTTC.

The genes are TRBV18 and TRBJ2-1, with 9 nucleotides matching TRBD2. In germline, CDR1 is KGHSH, CDR2 LQKENI. The CDR3 runs 14 residues. The V gene end was trimmed by 2 bases and the J gene end by 10 bases; junction bases not matched to a gene: 6. For the CDR3, the DNA is TGTGCCAGCTCACCAACGACTAGCGGAAGGGAGCAGTTCTTC. Amino acids: CASSPTTSGREQFF. Based on the CDR3 plus reference TRBV18 and TRBJ2-1, the full variable domain is NAGVMQNPRHLVRRRGQEARLRCSPMKGHSHVYWYRQLPEEGLKFMVYLQKENIIDESGMPKERFSAEFPKEGPSILRIQQVVRGDSAAYFCASSPTTSGREQFFGPGTRLTVL.

The gene calls are TRBV18 and TRBJ2-2; 10 bases match TRBD2. V shed 4 bases, J shed 1 base, and the junction held 6 bases outside the gene matches. Germline loops: CDR1 KGHSH, CDR2 LQKENI. The CDR3 covers 17 residues. The CDR3 here is CASSLLSGRQNTGELFF. Here the CDR3 DNA reads TGTGCCAGCTCACTCCTTAGCGGGAGGCAGAACACCGGGGAGCTGTTTTTT.

The chain employs TRBV9 and TRBJ2-1, with no clear D. Germline V CDR1 and CDR2: SGDLS, YYNGEE. V was shortened by 3 bases and J by 0 bases, with 13 bases between the two germline ends. The CDR3 runs to 16 residues. As DNA, the CDR3 is TGTGCCAGCAGCGCCCTCCCGGTTAGCTCCTACAATGAGCAGTTCTTC. This codes for CASSALPVSSYNEQFF.

This sequence joins TRBV12-3 or TRBV12-4 and TRBJ2-2; D is unclear. This CDR3 spans 12 amino acids. Trimming took off 3 bases at V and 7 bases at J, with 6 bases between the two ends. CDR3 in DNA: TGTGCCAGCAGTTTCTCCCGCGGGGAGCTGTTTTTT. This encodes CASSFSRGELFF.

The gene calls are TRBV2 and TRBJ1-2, with TRBD1 matching over 11 bases. Germline CDR1 is SNHLY and CDR2 is FYNNEI. This CDR3 contains 15 residues. J gave up 4 bases and V 6 bases, and 7 bases lay outside the gene matches. The CDR3: CASSLGQGGVYGYTF. As DNA, the CDR3 is TGTGCCAGCAGCCTGGGACAGGGGGGAGTCTATGGCTACACCTTC.

In DNA form, the CDR3 reads TGTGCCAGCAGCGTAGGAATAGCGGGCGAGCAGTACTTC. Translation: CASSVGIAGEQYF. The chain employs TRBV9 and TRBJ2-7; TRBD2 aligns across 7 bases. The CDR3 is 13 amino acids. V was clipped by 0 bases and J by 6 bases; unmatched bases: 3. Germline CDR1 and CDR2: SGDLS and YYNGEE.

The chain is built from TRBV5-1 and TRBJ1-4; maybe TRBD1 (5 bases). The CDR3 is made up of 14 amino acids. V was cut by 2 bases and J by 7 bases, with 12 bases left in between. CDR1 and CDR2 from the germline V gene are SGHRS and YFSETQ. DNA for the CDR3: TGCGCCAGCAGCTTCGGCAGGGAGGGTGAAAAACTGTTTTTT. As protein: CASSFGREGEKLFF.

The chain is built from TRBV5-1 and TRBJ1-4; D unresolved. Trimming took off 7 bases at V and 4 bases at J, with 14 bases between the two ends. The CDR3 extends over 14 amino acids. Germline CDR1 and CDR2: SGHRS and YFSETQ. The CDR3 DNA is TGCGCCAGCTCCCCTACCGGGGTTAATGAAAAACTGTTTTTT. This translates into CASSPTGVNEKLFF.

In this sample, this clone turned up once. This rearrangement joins TRBV11-2 to TRBJ1-1; 7 bases map to TRBD1. The CDR3 contains 15 residues. V lost 5 bases, J lost 5 bases, and 11 bases stayed unmatched. Germline CDR1 reads SGHAT; CDR2 reads FQNNGV. In nucleotides, the CDR3 is TGTGCCAGCAGCCTATACGAAAGGGGGCAAACTGAAGCTTTCTTT. Its translation is CASSLYERGQTEAFF.

This clone was detected only a few times. The CDR3 DNA reads as TGTGCCAGCAGTCCTCTAGCGGGAGCCTCCTACGAGCAGTACTTC. It codes for CASSPLAGASYEQYF. The gene calls are TRBV2 and TRBJ2-7; 10 nucleotides match TRBD2. The V segment lost 5 bases and the J segment 0 bases; nucleotides outside the gene matches: 4. The CDR3 consists of 15 residues. The germline V gene encodes CDR1 SNHLY and CDR2 FYNNEI.

The chain employs TRBV9 and TRBJ2-2; maybe TRBD2 (6 bases). CDR3 length: 16 residues. Trimming shortened V by 0 bases and J by 5 bases, and 14 bases separated the two germline ends. CDR1 and CDR2 (germline): SGDLS, YYNGEE. CDR3: CASSVAVETRTGELFF. DNA for the CDR3: TGTGCCAGCAGCGTAGCTGTCGAGACTAGGACCGGGGAGCTGTTTTTT.

The V gene is TRBV5-1, the J gene TRBJ1-1; D gene ambiguous. Between the trimmed V and J ends, which lost 2 bases and 0 bases, there was a span of 8 bases. Per the germline V gene, CDR1 is SGHRS and CDR2 is YFSETQ. The CDR3 contains 14 residues. The chain's CDR3 is CASSFAQLNTEAFF. DNA of the CDR3: TGCGCCAGCAGCTTTGCACAGCTGAACACTGAAGCTTTCTTT.

The V gene is TRBV5-1, the J gene TRBJ1-2; TRBD1 agrees at 8 bases. The CDR3 runs 14 residues. J gave up 8 bases and V 4 bases, and 10 bases lay outside the gene matches. Germline V gene lookup returns CDR1 SGHRS and CDR2 YFSETQ. The CDR3 sequence is CASSLPGQGEGYTF. In DNA form, the CDR3 reads TGCGCCAGCAGCCTGCCCGGACAGGGTGAAGGCTACACCTTC.

The J gene is TRBJ1-5, the V gene TRBV9; weak D call: TRBD1 (6 bases). This CDR3 comprises 15 residues. The V end lost 4 bases, the J end lost 2 bases, and 13 bases lay between the germline ends. Germline CDR1 and CDR2: SGDLS and YYNGEE. DNA of the CDR3: TGTGCCAGCAGCCCCACAGGGATGGGCAATCAGCCCCAGCATTTT. The encoded protein is CASSPTGMGNQPQHF.

This sequence joins TRBV11-1 and TRBJ2-5; 7 bases match TRBD2. Trimming removed 7 bases from V and 9 bases from J; junction bases left unmatched: 8. This CDR3 spans 12 amino acids. Germline V gene sequence: CDR1 SGHAT, CDR2 FQDESV (reference sequence). CDR3 sequence reads: CASNPPGRAQYF. The DNA of the CDR3 is TGTGCCAGCAACCCCCCAGGGAGGGCCCAGTACTTC.

The chain is built from TRBV6-5 and TRBJ2-3, with TRBD1 as a possible D gene (5 bases). Trimming took 6 bases from V and 0 from J, leaving 13 bases between them. The CDR3 is 15 amino acids. The germline V gene encodes CDR1 MNHEY and CDR2 SVGAGI. The CDR3 spells CASSYRLTSTDTQYF. Written as DNA, the CDR3 is TGTGCCAGCAGCTACAGGTTGACTAGCACAGATACGCAGTATTTT.

The V gene is TRBV2, the J gene TRBJ2-3, with a possible D match to TRBD2 (6 bases). The germline V gene encodes CDR1 SNHLY and CDR2 FYNNEI. Deletions cut 9 bases from V and 5 bases from J, with 18 bases between. This CDR3 region has 14 residues. The CDR3 region is CARGGPSRVDTQYF. Here the CDR3 DNA reads TGTGCCAGGGGAGGACCGAGCAGGGTAGATACGCAGTATTTT. The variable domain in full, with the rest retrieved from reference TRBV2 and TRBJ2-3, is EPEVTQTPSHQVTQMGQEVILRCVPISNHLYFYWYRQILGQKVEFLVSFYNNEISEKSEIFDDQFSVERPDGSNFTLKIRSTKLEDSAMYFCARGGPSRVDTQYFGPGTRLTVL.

V and J are TRBV30 and TRBJ1-6; no clear D. Germline V gene sequence: CDR1 GTSNPN, CDR2 SVGIG (reference sequence). This CDR3 region has 13 residues. Trimming took off 5 bases at V and 9 bases at J, with 14 bases between the two ends. CDR3 in DNA: TGTGCCTGGTGCGGCTCCCGGATTTCACCCCTCCACTTT. As protein: CAWCGSRISPLHF.

Note on this clone: This CDR3 is also generated by other DNA sequences in the sample. The V and J genes are TRBV2 and TRBJ2-3; perhaps TRBD1 as D (5 bases). The V gene's germline CDR1 is SNHLY and CDR2 FYNNEI. CDR3 size: 12 residues. With 3 bases removed from V and 6 bases from J, the gap between germline ends came to 7 bases. In nucleotides, the CDR3 is TGTGCCAGCAGTGACAGGGCGGATACGCAGTATTTT. The encoded protein is CASSDRADTQYF.

The chain has TRBV30 and TRBJ1-2; 7 nucleotides line up with TRBD1. Germline trimming cut 0 bases from V and 4 bases from J; bases unmatched to any gene: 8. The germline V gene encodes CDR1 GTSNPN and CDR2 SVGIG (reference sequence). The CDR3 length is 15 residues. The CDR3 sequence is CAWSVMEQGTYGYTF. In DNA, the CDR3 is TGTGCCTGGAGTGTAATGGAACAGGGGACCTATGGCTACACCTTC.

The chain recombines TRBV2 with TRBJ1-3; 9 positions agree with TRBD1. V trimming: 4 bases; J trimming: 1 base; junction bases outside the gene matches: 2. This CDR3 is built from 15 residues. The V gene's germline CDR1 is SNHLY and CDR2 FYNNEI. CDR3: CASSVDRGSGNTIYF. The CDR3 bases are TGTGCCAGCAGTGTCGACAGGGGGTCTGGAAACACCATATATTTT.

The chain recombines TRBV21-1 with TRBJ2-7; TRBD2, the D gene given by the table, was not confirmed from the DNA. TRBV21-1 has pseudogene status. The CDR3 is made up of 15 amino acids. Written as DNA, the CDR3 is TGTGCCAGCAGCAAAGTGGCCGGGGTCGGGGTCGAGCAGTACTTC. Encoded protein: CASSKVAGVGVEQYF.

The chain employs TRBV7-9 and TRBJ2-3; D might be TRBD1 (5 bases). The CDR3 extends over 13 amino acids. The V and J ends lost 5 bases and 3 bases respectively, with 9 bases between them. Germline values: CDR1 SEHNR, CDR2 FQNEAQ (reference sequence). The CDR3 here is CASSMTVTDTQYF. CDR3 nucleotide sequence: TGTGCCAGCAGCATGACAGTGACAGATACGCAGTATTTT. The full variable domain, completed using reference TRBV7-9 and TRBJ2-3, is DTGVSQNPRHKITKRGQNVTFRCDPISEHNRLYWYRQTLGQGPEFLTYFQNEAQLEKSRLLSDRFSAERPKGSFSTLEIQRTEQGDSAMYLCASSMTVTDTQYFGPGTRLTVL.

In this sample, this clone turned up once. The rearrangement uses TRBV28 and TRBJ1-5; the match to TRBD1 covers 7 bases. V lost 8 bases to trimming and J lost 7 bases; unmatched junction nucleotides: 5. This CDR3 is 12 amino acids long. The germline gives CDR1 MDHEN, CDR2 SYDVKM. The CDR3 is CASGDRVQPQHF. DNA for the CDR3: TGTGCCAGCGGCGACAGGGTGCAGCCCCAGCATTTT.

The chain carries TRBV19 and TRBJ2-7; maybe TRBD1 (6 bases). In germline, CDR1 is LNHDA, CDR2 SQIVND (reference sequence). With 0 bases removed from V and 3 bases from J, the gap between germline ends came to 15 bases. The CDR3 sequence is 16 residues long. CDR3 in amino acids: CASSIEQGPAGYEQYF. The CDR3 region has the DNA TGTGCCAGTAGTATAGAGCAGGGGCCGGCGGGCTACGAGCAGTACTTC.

This chain uses TRBV28 with TRBJ2-6; D is unclear. Germline values: CDR1 MDHEN, CDR2 SYDVKM. V dropped 5 bases and J dropped 0 bases, with 11 bases sitting between them. This CDR3 region has 16 residues. CDR3 sequence: CASSEQSSSGANVLTF. The CDR3 DNA follows: TGTGCCAGCAGTGAACAGTCAAGCTCTGGGGCCAACGTCCTGACTTTC.